Below, 29 T cell receptor beta chains from the same sample are listed, as sequenced in a study of vaccination and CD4 T cells after COVID-19. The Oncomine TCR Beta short-read assay was applied to DNA of cultured CD4+ T cells. MiXCR, run by TCRdb on the PCR reads, gives a single entry per CDR3 protein. Of approximately 12,000 distinct CDR3 sequences listed, 42% were seen once; the top ten hold about 20%. No antigen has been identified for these receptors. Sample treatment: approximately 9-day PBMC culture with coronavirus spike peptide pools or control peptides (ViraFEST assay). Sequenced here: CD4+ T cells from blood, cultured in vitro, sampled before SARS-CoV-2 vaccination. These TCRs come from a human donor who had recovered from COVID-19.

This clonotype was counted between two and nine times. CDR3 in amino acids: CASSPRDGLDREAFF. Written as DNA, the CDR3 is TGTGCCAGCAGCCCTCGGGACGGCCTTGATAGAGAAGCTTTCTTT. The chain is built from TRBV7-2 and TRBJ1-1; TRBD1 might be the D (5 bases). V shed 5 bases and J shed 8 bases, with 21 bases lying between them. The CDR3 length is 15 residues. Germline CDR1 SGHTA, CDR2 FQGNSA.

The rearrangement links TRBV2 to TRBJ2-7; maybe TRBD1 (5 bases). Per the germline V gene, CDR1 is SNHLY and CDR2 is FYNNEI. V shed 4 bases and J shed 3 bases, with 13 bases lying between them. The CDR3 length is 14 residues. The CDR3 protein is CASSGQSSNYEQYF. CDR3 nucleotide sequence: TGTGCCAGCAGTGGACAGAGCAGTAACTACGAGCAGTACTTC.

The chain joins TRBV19 to TRBJ2-2, with D maybe TRBD2 (6 bases). V gave up 6 bases and J gave up 4 bases, with 12 bases separating them. The germline CDR1 and CDR2 sequences are LNHDA and SQIVND (reference sequence). The CDR3 has 14 amino acids. The CDR3 sequence: CASRGGRVTGELFF. The CDR3, as DNA: TGTGCCAGTAGGGGGGGAAGGGTCACCGGGGAGCTGTTTTTT.

Only a few counts were recorded for this clonotype. The chain is built from TRBV25-1 and TRBJ1-1, with D uncertain. The ends were cut back, 8 bases at V and 0 bases at J, with 10 bases in the middle. The germline gives CDR1 MGHDK, CDR2 SYGVNS. The CDR3 covers 13 residues. The CDR3 loop reads CASLDLMNTEAFF. The DNA of the CDR3 is TGTGCCAGCCTGGACCTCATGAACACTGAAGCTTTCTTT.

The chain carries TRBV7-8 and TRBJ2-5; 12 bases agree with TRBD2. The CDR3 runs to 15 residues. The trim removed 6 bases at V and 5 bases at J, leaving 7 bases unmatched. Germline V gives CDR1 SGHVS, CDR2 FQNEAQ. CDR3 region: CASRYTGTSGETQYF. In DNA form, the CDR3 reads TGTGCCAGCAGATACACCGGGACTAGCGGGGAGACCCAGTACTTC.

The rearrangement uses TRBV11-2 and TRBJ2-5, with D tentatively TRBD1 (6 bases). The V end was cut by 3 bases, the J end by 5 bases, with 13 bases between. The CDR3 loop spans 14 amino acids. The germline V gene has CDR1 SGHAT and CDR2 FQNNGV. This CDR3 reads CASSFGQFGETQYF. CDR3 DNA: TGTGCCAGCAGCTTCGGACAGTTTGGGGAGACCCAGTACTTC.

V and J are TRBV7-9 and TRBJ1-1; 7 bases align to TRBD1. With 4 bases clipped from V and 4 bases from J, the junction kept 9 bases outside the gene matches. The CDR3 runs to 15 residues. The germline gives CDR1 SEHNR, CDR2 FQNEAQ (reference sequence). The DNA for the CDR3 is TGTGCCAGCAGCTCTGAGGGGGCGCTGGGCACTGAAGCTTTCTTT. It encodes CASSSEGALGTEAFF.

The genes are TRBV20-1 and TRBJ1-6; the D gene is possibly TRBD1 (6 bases). Between the trimmed V and J ends, which lost 3 bases and 7 bases, there was a span of 10 bases. The CDR3 loop spans 13 amino acids. CDR1 and CDR2 (germline): DFQATT, SNEGSKA (reference sequence). This CDR3 reads CSASTGANSPLHF. CDR3 nucleotides: TGCAGTGCTAGTACGGGGGCCAATTCACCCCTCCACTTT.

The gene calls are TRBV2 and TRBJ2-7, with D uncertain. Germline V gives CDR1 SNHLY, CDR2 FYNNEI. The CDR3 loop spans 11 amino acids. V lost 6 bases and J lost 5, with 8 bases in between. The CDR3 nucleotides are TGTGCCAGCAGCGCTACGGACGAGCAGTACTTC. It codes for CASSATDEQYF.

This clonotype was recorded a few times. The chain joins TRBV7-9 to TRBJ2-4, with D unresolved. The CDR3 extends over 13 amino acids. Germline V lookup: CDR1 SEHNR, CDR2 FQNEAQ (reference sequence). The V end lost 1 base, the J end lost 7 bases, and 8 bases lay between the germline ends. CDR3 nucleotide sequence: TGTGCCAGCAGCTTAGTCGGCTGGAACATTCAGTACTTC. Translation gives CASSLVGWNIQYF.

Written as DNA, the CDR3 is TGTGCCAGCAGCCTTCGGCGGGACGATAGCAATCAGCCCCAGCATTTT. Its translation: CASSLRRDDSNQPQHF. The rearrangement uses TRBV2 and TRBJ1-5; TRBD1 might be the D (5 bases). CDR3 size: 16 residues. Trimming removed 6 bases from V and 0 bases from J, with 15 bases in between. Germline V lookup: CDR1 SNHLY, CDR2 FYNNEI.

The chain couples TRBV28 to TRBJ2-7; 7 positions agree with TRBD1. The CDR3 sequence is 14 residues long. Germline values: CDR1 MDHEN, CDR2 SYDVKM. V lost 5 bases, J lost 4 bases, and 8 bases stayed unmatched. Written as DNA, the CDR3 is TGTGCCAGCAGTATAAGGACAGGACTGTACGAGCAGTACTTC. This codes for CASSIRTGLYEQYF.

V and J are TRBV11-3 and TRBJ2-1; weak D call: TRBD2 (6 bases). Germline CDR1 and CDR2: SGHNT and YENEEA. V lost 1 base, J lost 9 bases, and 13 bases lay in between. The CDR3 covers 14 residues. CDR3 in DNA: TGTGCCAGCAGCTTAGCGACTAGACCCTCTGAGCAGTTCTTC. As protein: CASSLATRPSEQFF.

The chain employs TRBV11-2 and TRBJ1-2, with D maybe TRBD1 (5 bases). CDR3 length: 13 residues. Per germline, CDR1 SGHAT and CDR2 FQNNGV. The germline V and J ends were trimmed by 2 bases and 7 bases, with 11 bases remaining between them. The CDR3 nucleotides are TGTGCCAGCAGCTTAAGTCAAGGGGTTGGCTACACCTTC. Translating it yields CASSLSQGVGYTF.

V and J are TRBV5-6 and TRBJ2-3; D possibly uses TRBD1 or TRBD2 (6 bases each). V dropped 6 bases and J dropped 2 bases, with 10 bases sitting between them. CDR3 length: 13 amino acids. Looked up from germline, CDR1 is SGHDT and CDR2 is YYEEEE. The chain's CDR3 is CASTGGLTDTQYF. CDR3 DNA sequence: TGTGCCAGCACCGGGGGCCTCACAGATACGCAGTATTTT.

The V call is TRBV19, the J call TRBJ1-5; no clear D gene. Germline V gene data show CDR1 as LNHDA and CDR2 as SQIVND (reference sequence). Deletions cut 1 base from V and 0 bases from J, with 13 bases between. This CDR3 is built from 17 residues. The CDR3 is CASSIGDGGFSNQPQHF. The CDR3 DNA sequence: TGTGCCAGTAGTATAGGCGACGGTGGATTTAGCAATCAGCCCCAGCATTTT.

The CDR3 spells CATSRDESSQYF. CDR3 in DNA: TGTGCCACCAGCAGAGATGAGTCTTCCCAGTACTTC. The rearrangement links TRBV15 to TRBJ2-5, with no clear D. Per germline, CDR1 LNHNV and CDR2 YYDKDF (reference sequence). The length of the CDR3 is 12 residues. V gave up 0 bases and J gave up 9 bases, with 8 bases separating them. The whole variable domain, remainder taken from reference TRBV15 and TRBJ2-5, is DAMVIQNPRYQVTQFGKPVTLSCSQTLNHNVMYWYQQKSSQAPKLLFHYYDKDFNNEADTPDNFQSRRPNTSFCFLDIRSPGLGDTAMYLCATSRDESSQYFGPGTRLLVL.

The chain combines TRBV20-1 with TRBJ2-5; unclear D gene. CDR3 size: 11 residues. CDR1 and CDR2 (germline): DFQATT, SNEGSKA (reference sequence). Trimming left V 6 bases short and J 5 bases short, with 10 bases between. The CDR3 protein is CSADSQETQYF. The CDR3 coding sequence is TGCAGTGCGGATTCTCAGGAGACCCAGTACTTC.

Only a few counts were recorded for this clonotype. The J gene is TRBJ1-5, the V gene TRBV19; no reliable D call. The CDR3 loop spans 16 amino acids. Germline CDR1 reads LNHDA; CDR2 reads SQIVND (reference sequence). V was shortened by 2 bases and J by 6 bases, with 17 bases between the two germline ends. The CDR3 reads CASSIRGIAEGQPQHF. The CDR3 DNA reads TGTGCCAGTAGTATACGAGGGATAGCAGAGGGTCAGCCCCAGCATTTT.

The chain combines TRBV6-1 with TRBJ2-7; D call uncertain. This CDR3 region has 13 residues. V shed 8 bases and J shed 0 bases, with 11 bases lying between them. CDR1 and CDR2 (germline): MNHNS, SASEGT. The CDR3 sequence is CASAPASSYEQYF. The CDR3 nucleotides are TGTGCCAGCGCTCCTGCAAGCTCCTACGAGCAGTACTTC.

There are a few counts of this clonotype. The chain is built from TRBV20-1 and TRBJ1-3; TRBD1 might be the D (5 bases). From germline, CDR1 is DFQATT and CDR2 SNEGSKA (reference sequence). The CDR3 extends over 13 amino acids. V was clipped by 3 bases and J by 4 bases, with 10 bases between them. This chain's CDR3 is CSARGGDGNTIYF. CDR3 nucleotide sequence: TGCAGTGCTAGGGGTGGGGACGGAAACACCATATATTTT.

This chain uses TRBV7-4 with TRBJ1-2, with D perhaps TRBD1 (5 bases). Germline V CDR1 and CDR2: SGHVT, SQSDAQ. V was pared by 5 bases and J by 2 bases, with 15 bases between. CDR3 length: 15 residues. The CDR3 DNA sequence: TGTGCCAGCAGCGCCGCCGGGACGGAGAACTATGGCTACACCTTC. It is translated as CASSAAGTENYGYTF.

In DNA form, the CDR3 reads TGTGCCCCCGGGACAGGGGGTGACGAGCAGTACTTC. Translated: CAPGTGGDEQYF. This rearrangement joins TRBV2 to TRBJ2-7; 11 bases map to TRBD1. The ends lost 11 bases at V and 5 bases at J; junction bases unmatched: 5. CDR3 size: 12 residues. Germline CDR1 SNHLY, CDR2 FYNNEI.

This clonotype has more than one count but fewer than ten. V gene TRBV6-5 combines with J gene TRBJ2-3; TRBD2 is a possible D gene (5 bases). V was shortened by 2 bases and J by 4 bases, with 13 bases between the two germline ends. The CDR3 runs to 15 residues. Germline V gene sequence: CDR1 MNHEY, CDR2 SVGAGI. The DNA for the CDR3 is TGTGCCAGCAGTTACAGGTGGGAGTGGCCAGATACGCAGTATTTT. It translates to CASSYRWEWPDTQYF.

The DNA for the CDR3 is TGTGCCAGCAGTTACTCCAGGGCAGGGGGTAGGCGCAATCAGCCCCAGCATTTT. It encodes CASSYSRAGGRRNQPQHF. The chain couples TRBV6-2 or TRBV6-3 to TRBJ1-5; 7 nucleotides agree with TRBD1. The CDR3 runs to 18 residues. The germline V gene has CDR1 MNHEY and CDR2 SVGEGT. V dropped 0 bases and J dropped 2; count of bases not matched to a gene: 10.

The genes are TRBV7-2 and TRBJ2-1, with D unclear. The CDR3 extends over 13 amino acids. With 0 bases removed from V and 5 bases from J, the gap between germline ends came to 5 bases. Germline values: CDR1 SGHTA, CDR2 FQGNSA. The CDR3 coding sequence is TGTGCCAGCAGCTTAGCTGGAAACAATGAGCAGTTCTTC. This gives the protein CASSLAGNNEQFF.

In its sample, this clonotype ranks as large. The CDR3 DNA is TGTGCCAGTAGTACCGGGACAGGCCATAGCAATCAGCCCCAGCATTTT. Translation: CASSTGTGHSNQPQHF. The chain links TRBV19 to TRBJ1-5, with TRBD1 identical over 8 bases. This CDR3 is built from 16 residues. Germline CDR1 reads LNHDA; CDR2 reads SQIVND (reference sequence). V trimming: 4 bases; J trimming: 0 bases; junction bases outside the gene matches: 5.

The genes are TRBV11-2 and TRBJ2-3; D may be TRBD1 (6 bases). Germline V gene data show CDR1 as SGHAT and CDR2 as FQNNGV. This CDR3 comprises 16 residues. V was pared by 5 bases and J by 0 bases, with 15 bases between. Here the CDR3 reads CASSGGQGGSTDTQYF. DNA of the CDR3: TGTGCCAGCAGCGGGGGACAAGGCGGGAGCACAGATACGCAGTATTTT.

The gene calls are TRBV12-3 or TRBV12-4 and TRBJ1-5; D is unclear. The CDR3 runs to 14 residues. Trimming took 0 bases from V and 2 from J, leaving 5 bases between them. In nucleotides, the CDR3 is TGTGCCAGCAGTTTAGCCGCCGGCAATCAGCCCCAGCATTTT. Protein: CASSLAAGNQPQHF.